In this sample, the clone carrying this T cell receptor beta chain turned up a few times. Antigen specificity is unknown. Per the germline V gene, CDR1 is SEHNR and CDR2 is FQNEAQ (reference sequence). The CDR3 consists of 16 residues. Trimming took off 5 bases at V and 6 bases at J, with 21 bases between the two ends. The data originate from a study of blood T cells in healthy people across ages. General study results and limits: A roughly linear fall in TCR beta diversity per million T cells was seen with increasing age. Naive CD4+ cells and diversity were both higher in long-lived donors than in aged donors. Estimated diversity, derived from one million T cells, was regarded as an underestimate.

Using a J-beta primer mix together with a sample-barcoded 5' primer, a second PCR was run for roughly 7 to 12 cycles. In TCRdb, the 5' RACE reads were re-called with MiXCR into one record per CDR3 protein. The table has approximately 1.5 million distinct CDR3 sequences, roughly two fifths seen once. Input material: blood. The sequence was collected from a woman between 18 and 29 years old in good health. The rearrangement links TRBV7-9 to TRBJ2-3; perhaps D is TRBD1 or TRBD2 (5 bases each). The CDR3, as DNA: TGTGCCAGCAGCAATCTACAGTGGGGGTCTAGCGATACGCAGTATTTT. Encoded protein: CASSNLQWGSSDTQYF.